This is a list of T cell receptor beta chains from one sample in a study of blood T cell repertoires in COVID-19. Libraries were prepared by immunoSEQ multiplex PCR; TCRdb keeps only in-frame clonotypes and omits some of them. The table shows around 120,000 clones, with less than 90% occurring only once. The specimen was PBMCs or T cells enriched from blood (not recorded which). These receptors were taken from a woman aged 45-60 years who had recovered from COVID-19. CDR3s leave out the opening cysteine and the closing phenylalanine or tryptophan.

j_call: TRBJ1-1
v_call: TRBV27
cdr3_aa: ASSPDRGMNSAF

j_call: TRBJ1-4
v_call: TRBV2
cdr3_aa: ASSENYSNEKLF

j_call: TRBJ2-1
v_call: TRBV7-8
cdr3_aa: ASSPDMVAGGDEQF

j_call: TRBJ2-7
v_call: TRBV11-3
cdr3_aa: ASSSTLDRRL

j_call: TRBJ2-7
v_call: TRBV10-3
cdr3_aa: AISDEPGGQY

j_call: TRBJ1-6
v_call: TRBV6-6
cdr3_aa: ASSRFSGLGRPEGGNSPLH

j_call: TRBJ2-7
v_call: TRBV24-1
cdr3_aa: ATSPGTGTYEQY

j_call: TRBJ1-5
v_call: TRBV2
cdr3_aa: ASRTTDRKNQPQH

j_call: TRBJ1-2
v_call: TRBV18
cdr3_aa: ASSQGTGGYYGYT

j_call: TRBJ1-2
v_call: TRBV4-1
cdr3_aa: ASSPGQGWGYT

j_call: TRBJ2-1
v_call: TRBV29-1
cdr3_aa: SVEGISSGANSYNEQF

j_call: TRBJ2-7
v_call: TRBV20-1
cdr3_aa: SASVRDYEQY